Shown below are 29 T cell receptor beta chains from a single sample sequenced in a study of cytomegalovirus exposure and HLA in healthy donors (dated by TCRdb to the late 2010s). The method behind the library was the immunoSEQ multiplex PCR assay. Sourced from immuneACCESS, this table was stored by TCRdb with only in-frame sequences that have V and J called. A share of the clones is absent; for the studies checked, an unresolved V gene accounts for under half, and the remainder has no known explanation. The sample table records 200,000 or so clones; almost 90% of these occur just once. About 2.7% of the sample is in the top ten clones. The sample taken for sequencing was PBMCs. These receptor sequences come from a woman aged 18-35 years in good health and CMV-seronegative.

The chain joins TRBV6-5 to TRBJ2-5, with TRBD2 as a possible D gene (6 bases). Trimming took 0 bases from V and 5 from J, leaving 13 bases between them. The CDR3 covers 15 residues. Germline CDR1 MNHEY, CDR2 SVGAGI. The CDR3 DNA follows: TGTGCCAGCAGTTACTCGATTAGCGGCCGGGAGACCCAGTACTTC. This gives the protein CASSYSISGRETQYF.

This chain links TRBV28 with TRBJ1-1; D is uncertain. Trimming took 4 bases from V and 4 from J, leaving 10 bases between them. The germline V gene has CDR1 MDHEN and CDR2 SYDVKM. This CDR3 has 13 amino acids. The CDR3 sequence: CASSSTLFTEAFF. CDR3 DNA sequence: TGTGCCAGCAGTTCGACATTGTTCACTGAAGCTTTCTTT.

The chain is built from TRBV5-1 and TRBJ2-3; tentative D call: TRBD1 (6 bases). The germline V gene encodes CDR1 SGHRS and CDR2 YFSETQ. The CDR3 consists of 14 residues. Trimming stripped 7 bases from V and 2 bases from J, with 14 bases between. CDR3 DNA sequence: TGCGCCAGCCGCCAACAGGGCTTCACAGATACGCAGTATTTT. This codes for CASRQQGFTDTQYF.

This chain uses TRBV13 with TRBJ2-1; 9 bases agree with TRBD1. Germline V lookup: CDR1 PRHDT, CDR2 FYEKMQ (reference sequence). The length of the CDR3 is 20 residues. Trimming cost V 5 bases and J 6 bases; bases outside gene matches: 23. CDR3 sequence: CASSQTPGQGLRAGLNEQFF. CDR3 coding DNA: TGTGCCAGCAGCCAGACACCGGGACAGGGATTGCGAGCGGGGCTCAATGAGCAGTTCTTC.

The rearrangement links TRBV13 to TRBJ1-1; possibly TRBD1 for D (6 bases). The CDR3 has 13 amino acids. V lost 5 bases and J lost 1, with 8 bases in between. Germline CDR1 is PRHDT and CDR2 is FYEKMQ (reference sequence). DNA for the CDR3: TGTGCCAGCAGCCACAGGGCGAACACTGAAGCTTTCTTT. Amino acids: CASSHRANTEAFF.

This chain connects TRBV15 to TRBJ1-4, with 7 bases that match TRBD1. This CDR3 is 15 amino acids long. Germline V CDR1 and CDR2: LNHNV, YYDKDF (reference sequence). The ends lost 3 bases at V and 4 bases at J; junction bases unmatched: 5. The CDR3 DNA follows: TGTGCCACCAGCAGGTTTAACAGGGGTAATGAAAAACTGTTTTTT. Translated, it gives CATSRFNRGNEKLFF.

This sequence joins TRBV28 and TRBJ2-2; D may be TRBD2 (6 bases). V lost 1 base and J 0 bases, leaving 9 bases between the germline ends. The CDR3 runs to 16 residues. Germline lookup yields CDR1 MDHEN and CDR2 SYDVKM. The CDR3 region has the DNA TGTGCCAGCAGTTTATTCGGAGGGACGAACACCGGGGAGCTGTTTTTT. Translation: CASSLFGGTNTGELFF.

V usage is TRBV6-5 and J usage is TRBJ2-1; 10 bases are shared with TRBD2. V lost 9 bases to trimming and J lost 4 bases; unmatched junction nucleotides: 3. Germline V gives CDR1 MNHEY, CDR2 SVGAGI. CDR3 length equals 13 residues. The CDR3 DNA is TGTGCCAGTAGACTAGCGGGTTACAATGAGCAGTTCTTC. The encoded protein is CASRLAGYNEQFF.

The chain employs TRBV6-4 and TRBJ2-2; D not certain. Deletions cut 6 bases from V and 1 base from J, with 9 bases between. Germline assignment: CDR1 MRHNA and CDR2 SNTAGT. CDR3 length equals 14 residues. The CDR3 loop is CASSDNGNTGELFF. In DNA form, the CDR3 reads TGTGCCAGCAGCGACAACGGGAACACCGGGGAGCTGTTTTTT.

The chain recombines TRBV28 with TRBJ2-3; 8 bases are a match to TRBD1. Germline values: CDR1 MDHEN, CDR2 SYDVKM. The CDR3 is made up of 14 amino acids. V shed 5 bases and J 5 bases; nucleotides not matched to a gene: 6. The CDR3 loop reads CASSPDRGRDTQYF. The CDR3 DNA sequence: TGTGCCAGCAGTCCCGACAGGGGCAGAGATACGCAGTATTTT.

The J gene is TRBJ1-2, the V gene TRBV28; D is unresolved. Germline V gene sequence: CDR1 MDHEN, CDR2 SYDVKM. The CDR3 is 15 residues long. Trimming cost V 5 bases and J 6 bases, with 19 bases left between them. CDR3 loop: CASSPTGVLLNGYTF. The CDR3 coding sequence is TGTGCCAGCAGTCCTACGGGAGTACTCCTTAATGGCTACACCTTC.

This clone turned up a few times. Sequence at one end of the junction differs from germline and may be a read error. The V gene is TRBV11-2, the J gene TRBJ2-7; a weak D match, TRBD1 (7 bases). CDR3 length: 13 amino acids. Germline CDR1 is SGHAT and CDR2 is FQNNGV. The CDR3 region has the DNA TGTGCCAGCAGCTTAGCCGGACAGGAGGGGTGGAACTTC. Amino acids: CASSLAGQEGWNF.

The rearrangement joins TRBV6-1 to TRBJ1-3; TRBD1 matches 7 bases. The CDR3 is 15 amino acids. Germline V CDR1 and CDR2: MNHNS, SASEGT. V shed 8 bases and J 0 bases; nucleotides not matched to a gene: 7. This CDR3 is CASPTGEFSGNTIYF. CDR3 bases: TGTGCCAGCCCTACAGGGGAGTTCTCTGGAAACACCATATATTTT.

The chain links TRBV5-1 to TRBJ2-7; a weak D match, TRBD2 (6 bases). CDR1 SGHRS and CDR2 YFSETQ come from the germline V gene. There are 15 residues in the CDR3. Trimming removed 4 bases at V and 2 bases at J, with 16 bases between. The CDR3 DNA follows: TGCGCCAGCAGCCGGGCTCCCGGCGGGACCTACGAGCAGTACTTC. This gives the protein CASSRAPGGTYEQYF.

The CDR3 region is CASSLLAGGIGEQYF. The CDR3 bases are TGTGCCAGCAGCCTCTTAGCGGGAGGTATCGGTGAGCAGTACTTC. The chain employs TRBV7-9 and TRBJ2-7; 10 bases match TRBD2. The V gene end was trimmed by 5 bases and the J gene end by 7 bases; junction bases not matched to a gene: 11. The CDR3 has 15 amino acids. The germline V gene encodes CDR1 SEHNR and CDR2 FQNEAQ (reference sequence).

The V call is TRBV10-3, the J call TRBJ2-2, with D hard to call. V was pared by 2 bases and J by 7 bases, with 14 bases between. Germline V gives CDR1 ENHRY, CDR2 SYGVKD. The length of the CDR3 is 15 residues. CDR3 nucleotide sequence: TGTGCCATCAGTGAGCCGAGTTTAGCAAACGGGGAGCTGTTTTTT. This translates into CAISEPSLANGELFF.

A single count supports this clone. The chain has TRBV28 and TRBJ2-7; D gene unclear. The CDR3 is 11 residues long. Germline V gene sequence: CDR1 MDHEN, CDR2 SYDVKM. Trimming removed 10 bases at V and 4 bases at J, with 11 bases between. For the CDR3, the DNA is TGTGCCACCCTTAGCACTTACGAGCAGTACTTC. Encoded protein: CATLSTYEQYF.

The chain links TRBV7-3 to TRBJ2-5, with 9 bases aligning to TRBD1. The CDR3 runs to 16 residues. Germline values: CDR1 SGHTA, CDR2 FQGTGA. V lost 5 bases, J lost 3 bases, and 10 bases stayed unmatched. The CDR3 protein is CASSHRGLYPKETQYF. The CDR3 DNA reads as TGTGCCAGCAGCCACAGGGGGCTCTACCCAAAAGAGACCCAGTACTTC. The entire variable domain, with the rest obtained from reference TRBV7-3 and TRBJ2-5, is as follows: GAGVSQTPSNKVTEKGKYVELRCDPISGHTALYWYRQSLGQGPEFLIYFQGTGAADDSGLPNDRFFAVRPEGSVSTLKIQRTERGDSAVYLCASSHRGLYPKETQYFGPGTRLLVL.

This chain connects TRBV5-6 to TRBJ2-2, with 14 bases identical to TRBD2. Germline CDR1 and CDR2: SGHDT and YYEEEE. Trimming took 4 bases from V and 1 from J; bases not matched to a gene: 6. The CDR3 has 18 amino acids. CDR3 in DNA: TGTGCCAGCAGCGGCGGGACTAGCGGGAGAAGGAACACCGGGGAGCTGTTTTTT. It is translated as CASSGGTSGRRNTGELFF.

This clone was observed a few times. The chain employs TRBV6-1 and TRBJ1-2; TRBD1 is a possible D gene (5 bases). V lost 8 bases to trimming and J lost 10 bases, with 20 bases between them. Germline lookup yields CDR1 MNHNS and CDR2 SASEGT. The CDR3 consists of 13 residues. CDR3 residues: CASGGDPFLDYTF. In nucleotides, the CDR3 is TGTGCCAGCGGGGGGGACCCCTTTCTTGACTACACCTTC.

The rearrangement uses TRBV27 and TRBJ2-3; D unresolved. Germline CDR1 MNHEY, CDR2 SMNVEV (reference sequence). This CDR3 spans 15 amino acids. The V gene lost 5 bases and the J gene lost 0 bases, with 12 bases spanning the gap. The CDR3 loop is CASSETPTSTDTQYF. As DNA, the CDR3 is TGTGCCAGCAGTGAGACTCCGACTAGCACAGATACGCAGTATTTT.

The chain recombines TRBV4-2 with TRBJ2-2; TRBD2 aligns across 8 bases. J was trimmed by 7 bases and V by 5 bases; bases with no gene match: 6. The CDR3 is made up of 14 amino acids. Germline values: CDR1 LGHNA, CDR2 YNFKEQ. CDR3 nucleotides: TGTGCCAGCAGCGAAGCGGGAGAAGTCGGGGAGCTGTTTTTT. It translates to CASSEAGEVGELFF.

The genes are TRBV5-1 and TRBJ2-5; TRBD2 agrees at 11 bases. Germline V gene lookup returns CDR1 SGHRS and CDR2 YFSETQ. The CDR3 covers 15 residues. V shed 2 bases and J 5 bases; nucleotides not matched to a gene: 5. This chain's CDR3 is CASSFTSGSLETQYF. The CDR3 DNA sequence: TGCGCCAGCAGCTTTACTAGCGGGAGTCTGGAGACCCAGTACTTC.

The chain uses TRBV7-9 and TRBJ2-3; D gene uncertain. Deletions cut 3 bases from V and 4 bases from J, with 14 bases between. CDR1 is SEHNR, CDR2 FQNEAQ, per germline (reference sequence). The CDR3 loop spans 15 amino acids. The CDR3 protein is CASSLWLAGSDTQYF. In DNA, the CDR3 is TGTGCCAGCAGCTTGTGGTTGGCAGGTTCAGATACGCAGTATTTT.

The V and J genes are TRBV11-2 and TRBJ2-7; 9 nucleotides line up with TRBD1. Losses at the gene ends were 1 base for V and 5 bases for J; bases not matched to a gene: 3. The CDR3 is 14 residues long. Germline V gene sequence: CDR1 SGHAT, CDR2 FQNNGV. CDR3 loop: CASSLVRQGDEQYF. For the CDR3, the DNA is TGTGCCAGCAGCTTAGTTAGACAGGGGGACGAGCAGTACTTC.

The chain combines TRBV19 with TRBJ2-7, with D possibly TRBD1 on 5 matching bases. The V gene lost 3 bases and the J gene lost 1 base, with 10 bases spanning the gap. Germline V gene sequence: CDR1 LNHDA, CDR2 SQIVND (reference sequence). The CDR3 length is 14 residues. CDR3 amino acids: CASSIRATSYEQYF. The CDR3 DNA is TGTGCCAGTAGTATCAGGGCGACTTCCTACGAGCAGTACTTC.

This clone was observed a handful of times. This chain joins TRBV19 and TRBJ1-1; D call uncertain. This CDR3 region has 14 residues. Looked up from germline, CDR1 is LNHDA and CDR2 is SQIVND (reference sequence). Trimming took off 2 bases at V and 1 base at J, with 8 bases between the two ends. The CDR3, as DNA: TGTGCCAGTAGTATAATAGCGGAGAACACTGAAGCTTTCTTT. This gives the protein CASSIIAENTEAFF.

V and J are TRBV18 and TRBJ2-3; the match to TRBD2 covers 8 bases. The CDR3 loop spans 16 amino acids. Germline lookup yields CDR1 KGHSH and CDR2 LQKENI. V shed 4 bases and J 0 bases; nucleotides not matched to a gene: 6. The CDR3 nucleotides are TGTGCCAGCTCACGGATACTAGCGGAGAGCACAGATACGCAGTATTTT. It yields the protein CASSRILAESTDTQYF.

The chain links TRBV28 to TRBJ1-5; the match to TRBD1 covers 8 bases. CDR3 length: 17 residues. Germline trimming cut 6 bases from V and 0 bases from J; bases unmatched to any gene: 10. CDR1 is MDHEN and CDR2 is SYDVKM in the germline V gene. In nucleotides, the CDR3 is TGTGCCAGCAGGCGGGACAGGTGGTCCTATAGCAATCAGCCCCAGCATTTT. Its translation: CASRRDRWSYSNQPQHF.